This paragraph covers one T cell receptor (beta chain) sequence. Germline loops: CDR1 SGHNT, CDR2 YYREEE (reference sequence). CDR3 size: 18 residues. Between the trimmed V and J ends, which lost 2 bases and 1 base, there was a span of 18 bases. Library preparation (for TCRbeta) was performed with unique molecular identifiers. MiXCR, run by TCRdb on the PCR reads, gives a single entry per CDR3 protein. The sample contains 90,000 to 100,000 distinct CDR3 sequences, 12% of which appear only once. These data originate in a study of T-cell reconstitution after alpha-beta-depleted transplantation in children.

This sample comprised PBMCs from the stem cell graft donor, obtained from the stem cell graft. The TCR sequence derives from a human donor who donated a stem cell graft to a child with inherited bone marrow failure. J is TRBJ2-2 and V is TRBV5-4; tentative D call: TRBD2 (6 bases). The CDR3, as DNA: TGTGCCAGCAGCTTCGTCTATCAAGCGGGTCTGAACACCGGGGAGCTGTTTTTT. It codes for CASSFVYQAGLNTGELFF.